A single sample is the source of the 14 T cell receptor beta chains below, sequenced in a study of identifying expanded T cells in peripheral blood. Clones were sequenced by immunoSEQ multiplex PCR, and TCRdb holds only the in-frame ones, with some missing. Among more than 70,000 clones listed, about 90% were seen once. Source material: blood. These receptors came from a person aged 18 to 75 in good health.

V is TRBV29-1 and J is TRBJ1-4, with no clear D. The CDR3 consists of 14 residues. Trimming pared 4 bases from V and 2 bases from J, leaving 11 bases between. CDR1 is SQVTM and CDR2 is ANQGSEA in the germline V gene. The CDR3 loop is CSVVGDETNEKLFF. DNA for the CDR3: TGCAGCGTTGTTGGGGATGAGACTAATGAAAAACTGTTTTTT. Looking up the rest from reference TRBV29-1 and TRBJ1-4 gives the full variable domain: SAVISQKPSRDICQRGTSLTIQCQVDSQVTMMFWYRQQPGQSLTLIATANQGSEATYESGFVIDKFPISRPNLTFSTLTVSNMSPEDSSIYLCSVVGDETNEKLFFGSGTQLSVL.

The rearrangement uses TRBV29-1 and TRBJ2-7; D might be TRBD1 (6 bases). The CDR3 is 13 residues long. Trimming left V 7 bases short and J 0 bases short, with 13 bases between. Germline lookup yields CDR1 SQVTM and CDR2 ANQGSEA. The CDR3 nucleotides read TGCAGCGCCCACCAGACAGGCTCCTACGAGCAGTACTTC. Translating gives CSAHQTGSYEQYF.

This clone was picked up one time. The V gene is TRBV9, the J gene TRBJ2-3; D remains unclear. With 1 base removed from V and 4 bases from J, the gap between germline ends came to 10 bases. The CDR3 contains 14 residues. Germline lookup yields CDR1 SGDLS and CDR2 YYNGEE. CDR3 protein: CASSVRSVADTQYF. DNA for the CDR3: TGTGCCAGCAGCGTAAGATCGGTTGCAGATACGCAGTATTTT.

The chain recombines TRBV6-5 with TRBJ2-3; 7 nucleotides line up with TRBD1. The J segment lost 2 bases and the V segment lost 2 bases, leaving 4 bases of the junction unmatched. There are 15 residues in the CDR3. The germline V gene has CDR1 MNHEY and CDR2 SVGAGI. The CDR3 is CASSYGTDNTDTQYF. As DNA, the CDR3 is TGTGCCAGCAGTTACGGGACAGATAACACAGATACGCAGTATTTT.

This clone was picked up a small number of times. The V call is TRBV6-6, the J call TRBJ1-5; unclear D gene. The ends were cut back, 6 bases at V and 7 bases at J, with 16 bases in the middle. The CDR3 length is 14 residues. CDR1 and CDR2 from the germline V gene are MNHNY and SVGAGI (reference sequence). CDR3 region: CASRGGALRQPQHF. CDR3 coding DNA: TGTGCCAGCAGGGGTGGAGCCCTGAGGCAGCCCCAGCATTTT.

V and J are TRBV4-3 and TRBJ1-2, with D maybe TRBD1 (5 bases). CDR1 and CDR2 from the germline V gene are LGHNA and YSLEER. The CDR3 has 16 residues. V was shortened by 0 bases and J by 4 bases, with 15 bases between the two germline ends. As DNA, the CDR3 is TGCGCCAGCAGCCAAGATTCTAGGGGCCGCCTCTATGGCTACACCTTC. It encodes CASSQDSRGRLYGYTF.

The chain employs TRBV6-5 and TRBJ1-5; no definite D call. Germline V gene lookup returns CDR1 MNHEY and CDR2 SVGAGI. CDR3 length: 12 amino acids. V lost 10 bases, J lost 3 bases, and 10 bases lay in between. The CDR3: CATGYLNQPQHF. CDR3 coding DNA: TGTGCCACCGGGTACCTCAATCAGCCCCAGCATTTT.

V gene TRBV7-2 combines with J gene TRBJ2-7; 9 nucleotides align to TRBD1. CDR1 and CDR2 from the germline V gene are SGHTA and FQGNSA. The CDR3 runs to 16 residues. V lost 3 bases and J lost 4; bases outside the gene matches: 10. CDR3 sequence (DNA): TGTGCCAGCAGCTTCTCATCCGGGACAGGGAATTACGAGCAGTACTTC. Amino acid sequence: CASSFSSGTGNYEQYF. The full variable domain, its missing parts supplied by reference TRBV7-2 and TRBJ2-7, is GAGVSQSPSNKVTEKGKDVELRCDPISGHTALYWYRQSLGQGLEFLIYFQGNSAPDKSGLPSDRFSAERTGGSVSTLTIQRTQQEDSAVYLCASSFSSGTGNYEQYFGPGTRLTVT.

The J gene is TRBJ2-5, the V gene TRBV18, with D unresolved. The CDR3 has 11 residues. Germline V gene sequence: CDR1 KGHSH, CDR2 LQKENI. Trimming cost V 2 bases and J 7 bases, with 5 bases left between them. CDR3 DNA: TGTGCCAGCTCACCATCGGGGACCCAGTACTTC. It specifies CASSPSGTQYF.

The chain links TRBV27 to TRBJ1-4; D may be TRBD1 (5 bases). Trimming took 5 bases from V and 0 from J, leaving 13 bases between them. CDR1 MNHEY and CDR2 SMNVEV come from the germline V gene (reference sequence). The CDR3 has 16 residues. The CDR3 DNA sequence: TGTGCCAGCAGTAATTTTGGACACACAACTAATGAAAAACTGTTTTTT. The encoded protein is CASSNFGHTTNEKLFF.

The chain joins TRBV2 to TRBJ1-2, with 9 nucleotides matching TRBD1. CDR1 is SNHLY, CDR2 FYNNEI, per germline. CDR3 size: 15 residues. The V segment lost 9 bases and the J segment 7 bases; nucleotides outside the gene matches: 15. CDR3 sequence: CARKSEGTGRSGYTF. The CDR3 region has the DNA TGTGCCAGGAAGAGCGAGGGGACAGGGAGGAGTGGCTACACCTTC. Drawing the rest from reference TRBV2 and TRBJ1-2, the complete variable domain is EPEVTQTPSHQVTQMGQEVILRCVPISNHLYFYWYRQILGQKVEFLVSFYNNEISEKSEIFDDQFSVERPDGSNFTLKIRSTKLEDSAMYFCARKSEGTGRSGYTFGSGTRLTVV.

The DNA of the CDR3 is TGTGCCAGTAGTACCGGACAGCAGTTCAACTATGGCTACACCTTC. Its translation is CASSTGQQFNYGYTF. The chain carries TRBV19 and TRBJ1-2; D perhaps matches TRBD1 (6 bases). Germline CDR1 and CDR2: LNHDA and SQIVND (reference sequence). The V gene lost 4 bases and the J gene lost 2 bases, with 14 bases spanning the gap. This CDR3 has 15 amino acids.

The V call is TRBV27, the J call TRBJ1-2; tentatively, D is TRBD1 (5 bases). The CDR3 covers 15 residues. Germline loops: CDR1 MNHEY, CDR2 SMNVEV (reference sequence). Trimming took off 2 bases at V and 5 bases at J, with 15 bases between the two ends. The CDR3 DNA is TGTGCCAGCAGTTTAGGGGCGGGGATGAGATATGGCTACACCTTC. Protein: CASSLGAGMRYGYTF.

The chain uses TRBV4-3 and TRBJ1-2; D might be TRBD1 (6 bases). The ends were cut back, 0 bases at V and 1 base at J, with 30 bases in the middle. The CDR3 sequence is 22 residues long. Germline lookup yields CDR1 LGHNA and CDR2 YSLEER. CDR3 in amino acids: CASSQETPEFLGYRDNNYGYTF. The DNA for the CDR3 is TGCGCCAGCAGCCAAGAAACACCGGAGTTTTTAGGCTACCGGGACAATAACTATGGCTACACCTTC.